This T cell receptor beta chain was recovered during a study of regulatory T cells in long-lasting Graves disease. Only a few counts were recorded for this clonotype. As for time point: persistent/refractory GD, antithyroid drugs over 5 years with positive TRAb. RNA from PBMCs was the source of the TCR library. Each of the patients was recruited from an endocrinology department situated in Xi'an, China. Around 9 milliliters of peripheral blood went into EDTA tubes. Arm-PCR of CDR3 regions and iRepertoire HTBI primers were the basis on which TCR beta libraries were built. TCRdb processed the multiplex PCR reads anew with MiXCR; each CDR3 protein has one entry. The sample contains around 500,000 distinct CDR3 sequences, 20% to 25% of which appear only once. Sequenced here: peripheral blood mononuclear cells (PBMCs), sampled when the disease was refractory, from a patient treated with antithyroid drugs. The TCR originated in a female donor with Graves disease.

CDR3 bases: TGTGCCAGCAGCTGGGGACAGGGGGTGTTCTCCTACGAGCAGTACTTC. Protein product: CASSWGQGVFSYEQYF. The V call is TRBV2, the J call TRBJ2-7, with TRBD1 identical over 11 bases. With V trimmed by 6 bases and J by 0 bases, 7 bases remained unmatched. Germline CDR1 and CDR2: SNHLY and FYNNEI. The CDR3 runs 16 residues. Full variable domain (rest looked up from reference TRBV2 and TRBJ2-7): EPEVTQTPSHQVTQMGQEVILRCVPISNHLYFYWYRQILGQKVEFLVSFYNNEISEKSEIFDDQFSVERPDGSNFTLKIRSTKLEDSAMYFCASSWGQGVFSYEQYFGPGTRLTVT.